This entry lists 12 T cell receptor beta chains sequenced from one sample in a study of CD8 T cells in Susac syndrome. When the RNA was reverse transcribed, random hexamers were used with an input of 0.5 to 1 ug. TCRdb analysed the immunoSEQ multiplex PCR reads with MiXCR anew, one entry per CDR3 protein. The sample lists under 200,000 distinct CDR3 sequences, about 94% seen once, with roughly 0.13% in the top ten. Sequencing input: CD4+ T cells from PBMCs. The receptor set was obtained from a human donor in good health.

This chain links TRBV18 with TRBJ1-5; weak D call: TRBD1 (5 bases). V was cut by 6 bases and J by 5 bases, with 11 bases left in between. CDR3 length: 13 residues. Germline lookup yields CDR1 KGHSH and CDR2 LQKENI. The CDR3: CASSTGNHQPQHF. The CDR3 bases are TGTGCCAGCTCCACAGGTAACCATCAGCCCCAGCATTTT.

V is TRBV10-3 and J is TRBJ2-5, with D possibly being TRBD1 (6 bases). This CDR3 contains 13 residues. V lost 6 bases, J lost 3 bases, and 11 bases lay in between. Germline V gives CDR1 ENHRY, CDR2 SYGVKD. For the CDR3, the DNA is TGTGCCATCAGAAGACAGGTGGAAGAGACCCAGTACTTC. Its translation is CAIRRQVEETQYF.

This rearrangement joins TRBV28 to TRBJ1-2; D unclear. CDR1 is MDHEN and CDR2 is SYDVKM in the germline V gene. V lost 5 bases and J lost 4, with 11 bases in between. This CDR3 is built from 13 residues. In DNA form, the CDR3 reads TGTGCCAGCAGTGCCTCTTCTGTCTATGGCTACACCTTC. Translation: CASSASSVYGYTF.

The chain couples TRBV5-3 to TRBJ1-6; D is undetermined. TRBV5-3 is annotated as an ORF whose role is uncertain. Trimming removed 0 bases from V and 7 bases from J, with 2 bases in between. This CDR3 is built from 12 residues. CDR3 amino acids: CARSLGNSPLHF. The CDR3 bases are TGTGCCAGAAGCTTGGGGAATTCACCCCTCCACTTT.

The V gene is TRBV18, the J gene TRBJ2-7; D is uncertain. CDR3 size: 12 residues. In germline, CDR1 is KGHSH, CDR2 LQKENI. Trimming cost V 1 base and J 7 bases, with 8 bases left between them. The CDR3 nucleotides are TGTGCCAGCTCACCACGGGTCGGGGAGCAGTACTTC. It encodes CASSPRVGEQYF.

The V gene is TRBV30, the J gene TRBJ2-5, with D hard to call. The germline gives CDR1 GTSNPN, CDR2 SVGIG (reference sequence). This CDR3 is built from 12 residues. The V end lost 0 bases, the J end lost 2 bases, and 4 bases lay between the germline ends. CDR3 residues: CAWSVTQETQYF. CDR3 coding DNA: TGTGCCTGGAGTGTGACACAAGAGACCCAGTACTTC. The full variable domain, rest sourced from reference TRBV30 and TRBJ2-5, is SQTIHQWPATLVQPVGSPLSLECTVEGTSNPNLYWYRQAAGRGLQLLFYSVGIGQISSEVPQNLSASRPQDRQFILSSKKLLLSDSGFYLCAWSVTQETQYFGPGTRLLVL.

The V call is TRBV20-1, the J call TRBJ1-5; perhaps TRBD1 as D (5 bases). Germline V gives CDR1 DFQATT, CDR2 SNEGSKA (reference sequence). There are 14 residues in the CDR3. Trimming cost V 1 base and J 7 bases, with 14 bases left between them. CDR3 in DNA: TGCAGTGCTAGAGCTTGGGACGGGCAGCAGCCCCAGCATTTT. This codes for CSARAWDGQQPQHF.

This sequence joins TRBV18 and TRBJ1-1; D not resolved. The germline gives CDR1 KGHSH, CDR2 LQKENI. The CDR3 loop spans 13 amino acids. V was pared by 2 bases and J by 6 bases, with 10 bases between. The CDR3 sequence is CASSPTTIAEAFF. The CDR3 bases are TGTGCCAGCTCACCAACAACGATCGCTGAAGCTTTCTTT.

The chain is built from TRBV5-1 and TRBJ1-5; tentatively, D is TRBD1 (5 bases). V lost 0 bases to trimming and J lost 3 bases, with 16 bases between them. Germline CDR1 and CDR2: SGHRS and YFSETQ. CDR3 length equals 17 residues. CDR3 coding DNA: TGCGCCAGCAGCTTGGAACCAGCAGGGCATAACAATCAGCCCCAGCATTTT. This gives the protein CASSLEPAGHNNQPQHF.

V gene TRBV20-1 combines with J gene TRBJ2-5; tentative D call: TRBD1 (5 bases). CDR1 is DFQATT and CDR2 is SNEGSKA in the germline V gene (reference sequence). This CDR3 region has 13 residues. Trimming removed 3 bases from V and 5 bases from J, with 13 bases in between. For the CDR3, the DNA is TGCAGTGCTAGTCAGGGCTTGGGGGAGACCCAGTACTTC. This codes for CSASQGLGETQYF.

This chain connects TRBV20-1 to TRBJ2-7, with a tentative D call TRBD1 (5 bases). CDR1 is DFQATT and CDR2 is SNEGSKA in the germline V gene (reference sequence). Trimming left V 2 bases short and J 2 bases short, with 16 bases between. The CDR3 sequence is 15 residues long. This CDR3 reads CSARSPGRQPYEQYF. For the CDR3, the DNA is TGCAGTGCTAGAAGTCCAGGACGACAGCCCTACGAGCAGTACTTC.

The chain carries TRBV4-1 and TRBJ2-2; 12 bases are a match to TRBD1. The trim removed 4 bases at V and 2 bases at J, leaving 5 bases unmatched. The CDR3 consists of 17 residues. CDR1 and CDR2 (germline): MGHRA, YSYEKL. Written as DNA, the CDR3 is TGCGCCAGCAGCCGCCGGGACAGGGGGCATAACACCGGGGAGCTGTTTTTT. This translates into CASSRRDRGHNTGELFF.